Given below is one TCR beta chain in context. CDR1 and CDR2 (germline): MDHEN, SYDVKM. Trimming cost V 3 bases and J 2 bases; bases outside gene matches: 5. The CDR3 is made up of 15 amino acids. Some clones are missing from TCRdb's copy, which holds only in-frame ones; the method was immunoSEQ multiplex PCR. Among approximately 200,000 clones listed, over 75% were seen once. These data originate in a study of blood T cell repertoires in COVID-19. Study background: Cohort 3 recovery required two negative PCRs, clearance, or symptom resolution. In each case, the material was cDNA or gDNA derived from T cells, B-cell-depleted T cells, or PBMCs.

The clonotype was recovered from a man aged 30 to 39 in a cohort exposed to, infected with or recovered from COVID-19 (not recorded which). Sequencing was performed on PBMCs or T cells enriched from blood (not recorded which). The chain couples TRBV28 to TRBJ2-7, with TRBD2 matching over 9 bases. The CDR3 region has the DNA TGTGCCAGCAGTTTGATGGCTAGCGGGGCCTACGAGCAGTACTTC. Its protein product is CASSLMASGAYEQYF.